The sequence of this TCR beta chain was determined in a study of T cell responses to AZD1222 COVID-19 vaccine. About the research overall: The analysis combined second doses at about 4 or about 12 weeks. Findings and caveats of the study: White British people made up most donors, females outnumbered males, and clonal diversity was possibly underestimated. Seropositive at baseline were only a handful of AZD1222 recipients. Repertoire sampling was restricted to post-peak T cell response timepoints.

TCRdb's copy holds only in-frame clones and misses some; the assay was immunoSEQ multiplex PCR. The sample lists some 62,000 clones, over 60% occurring once. Comments on this clone: Its antigen remains unidentified.

The V gene's germline CDR1 is SGHDT and CDR2 YYEEEE. Trimming stripped 3 bases from V and 0 bases from J, with 13 bases between. The CDR3 totals 15 residues. The starting material was peripheral blood, obtained on day 0 of AZD1222 vaccination. The receptor was derived from an adult in good health. This sequence joins TRBV5-6 and TRBJ2-7; possibly TRBD1 for D (6 bases). The CDR3: CASSSLTGLSYEQYF. The CDR3 nucleotides read TGTGCCAGCAGCTCTCTGACAGGCCTCTCCTACGAGCAGTACTTC.